Below, 5 T cell receptor beta chains from the same sample are listed, as sequenced in a study of T-cell reconstitution after alpha-beta-depleted transplantation in children. During its preparation, the TCRbeta library received unique molecular identifiers. From the PCR reads, TCRdb called clonotypes with MiXCR, one entry per CDR3 protein. The sample comprises about 980,000 distinct CDR3 sequences, 25% to 30% of which are singletons, and roughly 30% rests with the top ten. The sample consisted of PBMCs, mostly from graft donor cells, taken 360 days after TCRalphabeta/CD19-depleted stem cell transplant. All receptors come from a boy younger than two who had a stem cell transplant for SCID, so the T cells may come from the graft donor.

The chain recombines TRBV2 with TRBJ2-5; D remains unclear. With 6 bases removed from V and 5 bases from J, the gap between germline ends came to 19 bases. Germline lookup yields CDR1 SNHLY and CDR2 FYNNEI. The CDR3 covers 15 residues. The CDR3, as DNA: TGTGCCAGCAGGCCCAGCTCTTTCCCTTGGGAGACCCAGTACTTC. Translated, it gives CASRPSSFPWETQYF.

This clonotype occurred a few times. The chain is built from TRBV19 and TRBJ1-5; 8 positions match TRBD1. Unmatched junction bases numbered 9, after V lost 5 bases and J lost 6 bases. CDR1 is LNHDA and CDR2 is SQIVND in the germline V gene (reference sequence). This CDR3 has 15 residues. CDR3 loop: CASSALTGEAQPQHF. The CDR3 DNA is TGTGCCAGTAGTGCTCTGACAGGGGAGGCTCAGCCCCAGCATTTT.

This clonotype has more than one count but fewer than ten. For the CDR3, the DNA is TGCAGTCTGGTCCGCTGGGATAGCGGGGGGGTGTGGTTCTTC. Translating it yields CSLVRWDSGGVWFF. V gene TRBV20-1 combines with J gene TRBJ2-1, with 11 bases that match TRBD2. This CDR3 comprises 14 residues. Germline values: CDR1 DFQATT, CDR2 SNEGSKA (reference sequence). Unmatched junction bases numbered 18, after V lost 8 bases and J lost 15 bases.

On this clonotype: The junction shows a germline mismatch at one end, possibly a read error. The rearrangement joins TRBV7-2 to TRBJ2-5, with 8 bases fitting TRBD2. The germline V gene has CDR1 SGHTA and CDR2 FQGNSA. This CDR3 region has 16 residues. The CDR3 is CASSLEGTRRRETQYF. The CDR3 DNA reads as TGCGCCAGCAGCTTAGAAGGGACTAGGAGGAGAGAGACCCAGTACTTC.

This rearrangement joins TRBV5-1 to TRBJ2-3; D is unresolved. Between the trimmed V and J ends, which lost 2 bases and 2 bases, there was a span of 3 bases. Germline CDR1 SGHRS, CDR2 YFSETQ. The CDR3 spans 12 residues. The CDR3 loop is CASSFFTDTQYF. DNA for the CDR3: TGCGCCAGCAGCTTTTTCACAGATACGCAGTATTTT.